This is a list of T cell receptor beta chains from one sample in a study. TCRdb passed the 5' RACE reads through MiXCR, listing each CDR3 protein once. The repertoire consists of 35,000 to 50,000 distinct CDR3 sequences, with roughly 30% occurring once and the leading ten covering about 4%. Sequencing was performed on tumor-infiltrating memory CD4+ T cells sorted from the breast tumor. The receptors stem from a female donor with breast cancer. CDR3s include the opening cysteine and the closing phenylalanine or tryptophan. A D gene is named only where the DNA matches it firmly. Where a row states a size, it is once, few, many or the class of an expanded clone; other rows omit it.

CASNRQGPNEQFF	TGTGCCAGCAACCGACAGGGACCCAATGAGCAGTTCTTC	TRBJ2-1	TRBD1	TRBV27	.
CASKTTSSYEQYF	TGTGCCAGCAAAACAACTAGCTCCTACGAGCAGTACTTC	TRBJ2-7	.	TRBV28	.
CASSFSGQTNEKLFF	TGCGCCAGCAGCTTCTCAGGGCAAACTAATGAAAAACTGTTTTTT	TRBJ1-4	.	TRBV5-1	.
CSVTLGREYTGELFF	TGCAGCGTAACGCTGGGGCGGGAATACACCGGGGAGCTGTTTTTT	TRBJ2-2	.	TRBV29-1	.
CASGQRAMEQFF	TGTGCCAGCGGCCAGCGGGCGATGGAGCAGTTCTTC	TRBJ2-1	.	TRBV6-5	.
CASTTAGTSSYEQYF	TGTGCCAGCACCACTGCCGGGACTAGCTCCTACGAGCAGTACTTC	TRBJ2-7	TRBD2	TRBV7-2	.
CASSSTGALYEQYF	TGTGCCAGCAGCAGTACAGGGGCCCTCTACGAGCAGTACTTC	TRBJ2-7	TRBD1	TRBV6-5	few
CASSFGSSGNTIYF	TGTGCCAGTAGCTTTGGCAGCTCTGGAAACACCATATATTTT	TRBJ1-3	.	TRBV11-2	few
CASSQGLAGALLTDTQYF	TGTGCCAGCAGCCAAGGCCTAGCGGGAGCCCTCCTCACAGATACGCAGTATTTT	TRBJ2-3	TRBD2	TRBV5-5	few
CSAGRISGNTIYF	TGCAGTGCTGGGCGAATCTCTGGAAACACCATATATTTT	TRBJ1-3	.	TRBV20-1	many
CASSLPLAGGEQYF	TGTGCCAGCAGCTTACCCCTAGCGGGAGGAGAGCAGTACTTC	TRBJ2-7	TRBD2	TRBV7-9	many
CASSSGQVLTQETQYF	TGCGCCAGCAGCTCTGGACAGGTCCTAACACAAGAGACCCAGTACTTC	TRBJ2-5	TRBD1	TRBV5-1	.
CASSVRQHNTDTQYF	TGTGCCAGCAGTGTTCGACAGCACAACACAGATACGCAGTATTTT	TRBJ2-3	.	TRBV6-1	few
CASSLVGGKQFF	TGTGCCAGCAGCTTAGTGGGCGGGAAGCAGTTCTTC	TRBJ2-1	.	TRBV11-3	.
CASNPSGSSEQYF	TGCGCCAGCAACCCTAGCGGGAGTTCCGAGCAGTACTTC	TRBJ2-7	TRBD2	TRBV5-1	.
CASTPGQSTDTQYF	TGTGCCAGCACCCCGGGACAGTCCACAGATACGCAGTATTTT	TRBJ2-3	TRBD1	TRBV12-3/TRBV12-4	.
CASTISGLRSSYEQYF	TGTGCCAGCACCATCTCCGGTCTCCGCAGCTCCTACGAGCAGTACTTC	TRBJ2-7	.	TRBV7-9	.
CASSRLAGYNEQFF	TGTGCCAGCAGTCGACTAGCGGGATATAATGAGCAGTTCTTC	TRBJ2-1	TRBD2	TRBV2	few
CASSLASGGIDEQFF	TGTGCTAGCAGCTTAGCTAGCGGGGGTATCGATGAGCAGTTCTTC	TRBJ2-1	TRBD2	TRBV7-7	few
CASSHENSGSYTDTQYF	TGCGCCAGCAGCCATGAAAATAGCGGGTCATACACAGATACGCAGTATTTT	TRBJ2-3	TRBD2	TRBV4-1	.
CASSDSPGNSPLHF	TGTGCCAGCAGTGACTCCCCCGGTAATTCACCCCTCCACTTT	TRBJ1-6	.	TRBV6-4	many
CASSETGGTQETQYF	TGTGCCAGCAGCGAAACAGGGGGCACACAAGAGACCCAGTACTTC	TRBJ2-5	TRBD1	TRBV5-6	.
CSARGRGGSYNEQFF	TGCAGTGCTAGGGGGCGAGGGGGCTCCTACAATGAGCAGTTCTTC	TRBJ2-1	.	TRBV20-1	.
CASSNTPGQGAVETQYF	TGTGCCAGCAGTAACACACCGGGACAGGGGGCTGTAGAGACCCAGTACTTC	TRBJ2-5	TRBD1	TRBV6-5	.
CASSFTGDQPQHF	TGTGCCAGCAGCTTTACAGGGGATCAGCCCCAGCATTTT	TRBJ1-5	TRBD1	TRBV7-2	.
CASSQDPSYNEQFF	TGTGCCAGCAGCCAAGACCCCTCCTACAATGAGCAGTTCTTC	TRBJ2-1	.	TRBV7-3	.
CASSMGQGYEQYF	TGTGCCAGCAGCATGGGACAGGGCTACGAGCAGTACTTC	TRBJ2-7	TRBD1	TRBV7-9	many
CAGSLVGGRTDTQYF	TGTGCCGGCAGCTTGGTTGGGGGACGCACAGATACGCAGTATTTT	TRBJ2-3	.	TRBV5-6	.
CASMGVTGGETQYF	TGTGCCTCAATGGGGGTGACTGGGGGAGAGACCCAGTACTTC	TRBJ2-5	.	TRBV10-3	.